This entry concerns a single T cell receptor (beta chain). No antigen is known for it. The data are from a study of shared clonotypes between healthy human individuals. Findings and caveats of the study: Generation probability values for non-shared clonotypes were lower than those for clonotypes shared by all four donors.

The germline V gene encodes CDR1 SGHRS and CDR2 YFSETQ. The CDR3 is 16 residues long. Trimming pared 0 bases from V and 5 bases from J, leaving 16 bases between. In the CD4+ fraction, cells were divided into CD45RA+ naive and CD45RA-negative memory subsets. Once extracted for a subset, genomic DNA was divided evenly among several immunoSEQ plates. Only in-frame clones appear in the TCRdb table, and some are missing; sequencing was by immunoSEQ multiplex PCR. The sample holds 2 million to 2.5 million clones, approximately 94% seen once. The specimen was naive CD4+ T cells sorted from blood. Subset noted: CD45RA+ positively selected. The V call is TRBV5-1, the J call TRBJ2-3; TRBD2 might be the D (6 bases). The TCR sequence derives from a man younger than 35 in good health. The CDR3 is CASSLAYGSTKDTQYF. The CDR3 region has the DNA TGCGCCAGCAGCTTGGCCTACGGGAGTACGAAAGATACGCAGTATTTT.